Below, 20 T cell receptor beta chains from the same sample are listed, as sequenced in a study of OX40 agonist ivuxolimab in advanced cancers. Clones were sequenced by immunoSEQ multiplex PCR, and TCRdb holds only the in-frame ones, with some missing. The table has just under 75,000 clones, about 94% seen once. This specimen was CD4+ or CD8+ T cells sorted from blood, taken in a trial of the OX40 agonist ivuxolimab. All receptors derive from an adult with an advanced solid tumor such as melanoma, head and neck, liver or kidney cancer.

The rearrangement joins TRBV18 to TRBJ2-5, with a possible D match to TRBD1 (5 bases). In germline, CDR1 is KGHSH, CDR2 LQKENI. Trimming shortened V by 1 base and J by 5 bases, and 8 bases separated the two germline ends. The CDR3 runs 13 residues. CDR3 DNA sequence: TGTGCCAGCTCACCACAGGGGCCGGAGACCCAGTACTTC. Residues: CASSPQGPETQYF.

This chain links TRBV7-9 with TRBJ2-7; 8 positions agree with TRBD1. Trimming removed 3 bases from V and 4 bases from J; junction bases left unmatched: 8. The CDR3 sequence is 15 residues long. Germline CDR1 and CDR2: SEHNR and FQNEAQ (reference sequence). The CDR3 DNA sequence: TGTGCCAGCAGCTTTAGTACAGGGGGTTTTTACGAGCAGTACTTC. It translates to CASSFSTGGFYEQYF.

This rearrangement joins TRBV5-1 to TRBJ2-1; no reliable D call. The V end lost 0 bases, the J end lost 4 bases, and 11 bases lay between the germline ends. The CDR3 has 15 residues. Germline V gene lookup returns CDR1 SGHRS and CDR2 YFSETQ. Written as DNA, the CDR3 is TGCGCCAGCAGCTTGGGGGCGACGTTTTACAATGAGCAGTTCTTC. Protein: CASSLGATFYNEQFF.

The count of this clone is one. The CDR3 loop is CASSLVAGASYEQYF. The CDR3, as DNA: TGTGCCAGCAGCTTAGTAGCGGGGGCATCCTACGAGCAGTACTTC. V usage is TRBV7-2 and J usage is TRBJ2-7; TRBD2 matches 9 bases. This CDR3 is 15 amino acids long. Germline trimming cut 1 base from V and 1 base from J; bases unmatched to any gene: 2. The germline CDR1 and CDR2 sequences are SGHTA and FQGNSA.

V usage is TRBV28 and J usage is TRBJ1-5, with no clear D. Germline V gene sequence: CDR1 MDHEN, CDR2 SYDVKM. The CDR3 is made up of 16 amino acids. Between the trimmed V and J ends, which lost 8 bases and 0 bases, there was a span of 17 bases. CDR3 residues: CASYSNGFSSNQPQHF. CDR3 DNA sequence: TGTGCCAGCTACTCCAATGGGTTCTCTAGCAATCAGCCCCAGCATTTT.

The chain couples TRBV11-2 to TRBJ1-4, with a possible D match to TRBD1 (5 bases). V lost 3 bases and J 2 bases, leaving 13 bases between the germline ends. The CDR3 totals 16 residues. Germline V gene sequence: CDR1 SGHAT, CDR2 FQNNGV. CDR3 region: CASSLEGPLTNEKLFF. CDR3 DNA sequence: TGTGCCAGCAGCTTGGAGGGGCCCCTGACTAATGAAAAACTGTTTTTT.

The DNA of the CDR3 is TGTGCCATCAGGCTGGGACGAGATAACACTGAAGCTTTCTTT. It specifies CAIRLGRDNTEAFF. This chain links TRBV10-3 with TRBJ1-1; maybe TRBD1 (5 bases). Trimming pared 6 bases from V and 2 bases from J, leaving 13 bases between. The CDR3 is 14 amino acids. Looked up from germline, CDR1 is ENHRY and CDR2 is SYGVKD.

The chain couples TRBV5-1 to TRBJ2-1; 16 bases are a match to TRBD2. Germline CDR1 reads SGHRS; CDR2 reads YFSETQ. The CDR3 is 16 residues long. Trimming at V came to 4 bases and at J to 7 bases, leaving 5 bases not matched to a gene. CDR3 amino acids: CASSGTSGRAQNEQFF. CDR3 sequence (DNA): TGCGCCAGCAGCGGGACTAGCGGGAGGGCCCAGAATGAGCAGTTCTTC.

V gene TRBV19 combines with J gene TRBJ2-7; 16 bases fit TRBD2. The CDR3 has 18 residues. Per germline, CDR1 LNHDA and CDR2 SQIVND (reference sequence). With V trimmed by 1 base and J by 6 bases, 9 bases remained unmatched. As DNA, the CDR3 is TGTGCCAGTAGTATAGCCGGGACTAGCGGGAGGGCTTTAGGCGAGCAGTACTTC. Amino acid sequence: CASSIAGTSGRALGEQYF.

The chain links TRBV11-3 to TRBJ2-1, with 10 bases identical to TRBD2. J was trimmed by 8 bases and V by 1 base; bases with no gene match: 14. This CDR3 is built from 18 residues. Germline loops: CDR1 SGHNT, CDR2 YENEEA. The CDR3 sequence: CASSLGTTLAGVYDEQFF. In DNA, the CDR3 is TGTGCCAGCAGCTTAGGTACTACGCTAGCGGGAGTTTACGATGAGCAGTTCTTC.

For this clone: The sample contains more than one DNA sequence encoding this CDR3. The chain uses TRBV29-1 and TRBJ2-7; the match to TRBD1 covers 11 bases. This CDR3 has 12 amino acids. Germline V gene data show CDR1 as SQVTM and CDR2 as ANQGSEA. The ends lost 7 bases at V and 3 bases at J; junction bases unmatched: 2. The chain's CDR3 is CSGGTGGYEQYF. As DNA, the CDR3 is TGCAGCGGAGGGACAGGGGGCTACGAGCAGTACTTC.

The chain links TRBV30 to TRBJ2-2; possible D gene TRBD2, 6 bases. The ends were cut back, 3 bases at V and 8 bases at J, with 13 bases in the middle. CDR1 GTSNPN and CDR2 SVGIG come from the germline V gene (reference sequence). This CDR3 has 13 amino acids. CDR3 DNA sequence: TGTGCCTGGAGCGGGAGAATAACGGGGGAGCTGTTTTTT. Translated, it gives CAWSGRITGELFF.

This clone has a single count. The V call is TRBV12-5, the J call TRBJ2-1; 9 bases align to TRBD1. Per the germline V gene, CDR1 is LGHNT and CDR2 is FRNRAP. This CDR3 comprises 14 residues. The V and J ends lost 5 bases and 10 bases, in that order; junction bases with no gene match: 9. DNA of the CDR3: TGTGCTAGTGGTCCGAGGACAGGGGAATGGGAGCAGTTCTTC. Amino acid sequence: CASGPRTGEWEQFF.

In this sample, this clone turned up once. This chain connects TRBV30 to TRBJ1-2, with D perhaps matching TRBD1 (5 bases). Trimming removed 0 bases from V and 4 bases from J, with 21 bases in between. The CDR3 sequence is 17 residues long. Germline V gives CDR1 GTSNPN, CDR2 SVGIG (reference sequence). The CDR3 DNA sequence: TGTGCCTGGAGTGTACTCGGGGCCCGGGGGACCTTCTATGGCTACACCTTC. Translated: CAWSVLGARGTFYGYTF.

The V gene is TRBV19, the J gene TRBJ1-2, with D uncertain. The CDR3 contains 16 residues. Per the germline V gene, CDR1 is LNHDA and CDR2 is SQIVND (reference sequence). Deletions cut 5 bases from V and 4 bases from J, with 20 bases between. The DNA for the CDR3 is TGTGCCAGTAGTCTCCAGGACGGACCGCGAATCTATGGCTACACCTTC. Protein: CASSLQDGPRIYGYTF.

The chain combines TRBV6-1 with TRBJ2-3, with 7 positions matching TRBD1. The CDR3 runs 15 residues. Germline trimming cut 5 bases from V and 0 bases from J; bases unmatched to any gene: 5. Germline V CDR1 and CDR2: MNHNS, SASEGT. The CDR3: CASSRDSPSTDTQYF. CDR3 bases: TGTGCCAGCAGTCGGGACAGCCCTAGCACAGATACGCAGTATTTT.

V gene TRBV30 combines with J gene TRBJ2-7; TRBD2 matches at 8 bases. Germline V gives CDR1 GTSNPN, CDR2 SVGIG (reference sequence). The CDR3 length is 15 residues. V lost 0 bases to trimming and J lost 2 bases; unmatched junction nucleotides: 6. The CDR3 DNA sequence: TGTGCCTGGAGTGTGCGAACTAGCGGACCCTACGAGCAGTACTTC. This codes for CAWSVRTSGPYEQYF.

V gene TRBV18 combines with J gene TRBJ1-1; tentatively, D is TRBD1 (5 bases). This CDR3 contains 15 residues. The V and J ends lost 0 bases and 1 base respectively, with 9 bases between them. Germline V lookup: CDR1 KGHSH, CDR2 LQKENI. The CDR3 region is CASSPPGGGNTEAFF. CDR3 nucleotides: TGTGCCAGCTCACCACCGGGGGGAGGGAACACTGAAGCTTTCTTT. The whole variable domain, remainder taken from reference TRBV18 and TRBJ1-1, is NAGVMQNPRHLVRRRGQEARLRCSPMKGHSHVYWYRQLPEEGLKFMVYLQKENIIDESGMPKERFSAEFPKEGPSILRIQQVVRGDSAAYFCASSPPGGGNTEAFFGQGTRLTVV.

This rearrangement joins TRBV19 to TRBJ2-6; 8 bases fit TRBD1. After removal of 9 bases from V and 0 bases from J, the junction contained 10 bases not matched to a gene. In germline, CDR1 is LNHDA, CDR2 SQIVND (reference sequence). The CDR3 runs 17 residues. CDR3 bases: TGTGCCAGCCGGAGACAGGGGCCCAGCTCTGGGGCCAACGTCCTGACTTTC. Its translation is CASRRQGPSSGANVLTF.

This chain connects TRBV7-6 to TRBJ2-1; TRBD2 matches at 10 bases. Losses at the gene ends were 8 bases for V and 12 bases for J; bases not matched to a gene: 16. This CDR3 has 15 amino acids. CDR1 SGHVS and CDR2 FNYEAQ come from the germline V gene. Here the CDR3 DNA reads TGTGCCAGCGGGTTGGGGGGACTAGCGCAGAGTCGGCAGTTCTTC. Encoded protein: CASGLGGLAQSRQFF. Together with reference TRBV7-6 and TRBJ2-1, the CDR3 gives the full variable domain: GAGVSQSPRYKVTKRGQDVALRCDPISGHVSLYWYRQALGQGPEFLTYFNYEAQQDKSGLPNDRFSAERPEGSISTLTIQRTEQRDSAMYRCASGLGGLAQSRQFFGPGTRLTVL.